This entry lists 9 T cell receptor beta chains sequenced from one sample in a study of T cell repertoires in cytomegalovirus infection. In TCRdb, the reads were re-called with MiXCR into one record per CDR3 protein. This sample has some 160,000 distinct CDR3 sequences; roughly 18% occur once, and the top ten carry 18%. The sequencing input was CD8+ T cells from PBMCs. The source is a human donor in good health (CMV status not recorded). Some clones in this sample may be carry-over from other donors' samples.

This clonotype was found a few times. The chain couples TRBV4-1 to TRBJ2-1; D could derive from TRBD1 or TRBD2 (5 bases each). Germline CDR1 is MGHRA and CDR2 is YSYEKL. The CDR3 consists of 13 residues. The V gene lost 7 bases and the J gene lost 10 bases, with 17 bases spanning the gap. CDR3 in DNA: TGCGCCAGCACCCCGCTGAGGGGCGGCGAGCAGTTCTTC. Amino acid sequence: CASTPLRGGEQFF.

This clonotype was counted a few times. The V call is TRBV11-1, the J call TRBJ2-7; 7 bases map to TRBD2. This CDR3 is built from 15 residues. With 5 bases clipped from V and 2 bases from J, the junction kept 9 bases outside the gene matches. Germline lookup yields CDR1 SGHAT and CDR2 FQDESV (reference sequence). The CDR3 sequence: CASSQFKGLTYEQYF. The CDR3 nucleotides are TGTGCCAGCAGCCAATTTAAGGGACTAACCTACGAGCAGTACTTC.

The chain is built from TRBV20-1 and TRBJ1-2; D uncertain. CDR1 and CDR2 (germline): DFQATT, SNEGSKA (reference sequence). Between the trimmed V and J ends, which lost 4 bases and 8 bases, there was a span of 23 bases. CDR3 size: 15 residues. The CDR3 coding sequence is TGCAGTGCTACTTACCACTCCCCCCTAGGAGGCGGCTACACCTTC. It encodes CSATYHSPLGGGYTF.

This clonotype was picked up a small number of times. This chain's CDR3 is CASSLKVTEAFF. The CDR3 nucleotides read TGTGCCAGCAGTTTGAAGGTAACTGAAGCTTTCTTT. V is TRBV12-3 or TRBV12-4 and J is TRBJ1-1, with unresolved D. Trimming stripped 3 bases from V and 5 bases from J, with 7 bases between. CDR3 length: 12 residues.

This clonotype was counted only a few times. CDR3 sequence: CASSYMTGEAFF. The CDR3 region has the DNA TGTGCCAGCAGCTATATGACAGGGGAAGCTTTCTTT. The rearrangement links TRBV7-9 to TRBJ1-1; 7 bases line up with TRBD1. This CDR3 has 12 residues. Germline loops: CDR1 SEHNR, CDR2 FQNEAQ (reference sequence). Trimming took 4 bases from V and 8 from J; bases not matched to a gene: 4. Complete variable domain (other parts from reference TRBV7-9 and TRBJ1-1): DTGVSQNPRHKITKRGQNVTFRCDPISEHNRLYWYRQTLGQGPEFLTYFQNEAQLEKSRLLSDRFSAERPKGSFSTLEIQRTEQGDSAMYLCASSYMTGEAFFGQGTRLTVV.

By sample fraction, this clonotype is large. V gene TRBV28 combines with J gene TRBJ2-1; 10 bases map to TRBD2. V lost 7 bases and J lost 8; bases outside the gene matches: 14. Per the germline V gene, CDR1 is MDHEN and CDR2 is SYDVKM. The CDR3 sequence is 16 residues long. The CDR3 DNA reads TGTGCCAGCACTCCGGCCCGGGGACTAGCGTTAGATGAGCAGTTCTTC. Translated: CASTPARGLALDEQFF.

This clonotype came up a few times. This chain uses TRBV12-3 or TRBV12-4 with TRBJ2-1; no clear D gene. V was cut by 6 bases and J by 5 bases, with 17 bases left in between. This CDR3 region has 15 residues. The CDR3 is CASRRTVTRDNEQFF. The CDR3 DNA reads as TGTGCCAGCAGACGGACGGTTACGCGCGACAATGAGCAGTTCTTC.

The chain combines TRBV7-6 with TRBJ2-7; TRBD2 agrees at 14 bases. This CDR3 contains 16 residues. Trimming took 5 bases from V and 1 from J; bases not matched to a gene: 4. CDR1 is SGHVS and CDR2 is FNYEAQ in the germline V gene. Here the CDR3 reads CASSGTSGSDSYEQYF. CDR3 bases: TGTGCCAGCAGCGGGACTAGCGGGAGCGATTCCTACGAGCAGTACTTC.

This clonotype has more than one count but fewer than ten. The chain recombines TRBV12-3 or TRBV12-4 with TRBJ1-6, with TRBD1 identical over 7 bases. V shed 2 bases and J 10 bases; nucleotides not matched to a gene: 11. The CDR3 runs 16 residues. DNA for the CDR3: TGTGCCAGCAGTTTAAATTTCAGGGGGGGAGGATCACCCCTCCACTTT. Its translation is CASSLNFRGGGSPLHF.